This TCR beta chain was profiled in a study of long-term antiretroviral therapy in people with HIV. Study results and limitations: At every time point, clones expanded before ART dominated the repertoire. Increased diversity was seen after ART, yet it remained lower than in transplant donor controls.

The table lists this clone with a few counts. Its specificity is unknown. They ran version v3.0 of the immunoSEQ assay at survey level. TCRdb keeps only in-frame clones here, not all; method: immunoSEQ multiplex PCR. The sample has approximately 17,000 clones, around 84% seen once. This CDR3 contains 15 residues. V gave up 0 bases and J gave up 5 bases, with 15 bases separating them. CDR1 SGHRS and CDR2 YFSETQ come from the germline V gene. The receptor comes from a woman between 40 and 50 years old with HIV. The rearrangement joins TRBV5-1 to TRBJ2-7; D perhaps matches TRBD2 (6 bases). The sequencing used unsorted PBMCs, collected around 3.2 years after starting antiretroviral therapy. CDR3 sequence: CASSLAWGVSNEQYF. CDR3 coding DNA: TGCGCCAGCAGCTTGGCCTGGGGGGTTAGCAACGAGCAGTACTTC.